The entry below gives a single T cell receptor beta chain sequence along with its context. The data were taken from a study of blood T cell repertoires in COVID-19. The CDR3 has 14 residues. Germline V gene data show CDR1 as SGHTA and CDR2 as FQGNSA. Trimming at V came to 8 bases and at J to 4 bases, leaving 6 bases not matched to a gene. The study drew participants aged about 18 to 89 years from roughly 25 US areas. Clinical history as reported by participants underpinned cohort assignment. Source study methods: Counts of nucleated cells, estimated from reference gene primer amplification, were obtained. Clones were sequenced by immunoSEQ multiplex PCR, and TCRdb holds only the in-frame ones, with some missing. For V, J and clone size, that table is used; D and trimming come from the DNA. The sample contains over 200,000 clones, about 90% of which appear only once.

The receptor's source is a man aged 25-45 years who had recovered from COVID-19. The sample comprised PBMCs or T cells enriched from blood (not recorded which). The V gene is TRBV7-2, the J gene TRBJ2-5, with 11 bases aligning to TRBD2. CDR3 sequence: CASGSGGARETQYF. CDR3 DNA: TGTGCCAGCGGTAGCGGGGGGGCCAGAGAGACCCAGTACTTC. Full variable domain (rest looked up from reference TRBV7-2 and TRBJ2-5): GAGVSQSPSNKVTEKGKDVELRCDPISGHTALYWYRQSLGQGLEFLIYFQGNSAPDKSGLPSDRFSAERTGGSVSTLTIQRTQQEDSAVYLCASGSGGARETQYFGPGTRLLVL.